This T cell receptor (beta chain) appears in the sequencing data of a study of identical twins. TCRdb itself ran the 5' RACE reads through MiXCR, one entry per CDR3 protein. The profile shows around 490,000 distinct CDR3 sequences, around 15% of them singletons. Between the trimmed V and J ends, which lost 6 bases and 8 bases, there was a span of 19 bases. The CDR3 has 15 amino acids. The same data also contributed to another study, on yellow fever vaccine responses in identical twins.

The specimen sequenced was CD4+ T cells sorted from blood. The chain is built from TRBV12-3 or TRBV12-4 and TRBJ1-4, with a tentative D call TRBD1 (6 bases). This clonotype originated in a woman younger than 30 in good health. The CDR3 sequence: CASSSHQGLGEKLFF. CDR3 in DNA: TGTGCCAGCAGCTCCCACCAGGGGTTGGGGGAAAAACTGTTTTTT.